The sequence of this TCR beta chain was determined in a study of cytomegalovirus exposure and HLA in healthy donors (dated by TCRdb to about 2017). Broadly, across the study: According to an earlier analysis of around 600 of the donors, 150 million to 200 million T cells yielded roughly 100 million unique TCR beta sequences and around 280 Gb of sequence data. On average, 235,054 unique TCR beta nucleotide sequences were sequenced per donor among some 420 genotyped donors of the cohort, with 15% to 20% of those sequences being non-productive. Alongside the repertoire data, information on donor age, sex, ethnicity and CMV serostatus was compiled. An earlier analysis of some 500 of the donors applied high-throughput TCR beta sequencing to assess whether each TCR beta V gene segment acted as functional or pseudogenic. In a later genetic analysis, genome-wide SNP genotypes for 398 of the 666 donors were used, and that subset was treated as a discovery cohort. The number of donors typed differed by locus, with roughly 620-630 for A, B, C, DRB1 and DQB1, about 500 for DQA1, over 600 for DPA1, and some 450 for DPB1. Besides the first cohort of roughly 640 subjects, a separate validation cohort made up of 120 or so different subjects was used. A later analysis re-examined previously published TCR beta repertoires from just over 650 donors and added high-resolution HLA genotyping to investigate patterns of TCR occurrence. Rather than using new phenotypic data, the later analysis identified candidate immune exposures from TCR beta sequences and from how often those sequences occurred across donors. The study aimed to test whether cataloging public T cell receptors could reveal signatures of past pathogen exposure. The T cell repertoires of several hundred subjects were profiled by immunosequencing and related to cytomegalovirus serostatus. HLA typing covered class I and class II loci at four-digit resolution. Of the roughly 390 genotyped donors, about 84% fell in the genetic ancestry cluster associated with self-reported Caucasian donors. Every repertoire in the discovery cohort had been generated on one and the same sequencing platform. Approximately 300 gigabases of sequencing data and roughly 81 million unique TCR sequences made up an early release that covered over 550 HLA-typed donors. High-throughput TCR immunosequencing, statistical association of individual TCRs with disease status, and machine learning were combined to predict cytomegalovirus infection status. Four to six DR-DQ haplotypes were handled as single units for association and clustering, since linkage in the cohort was strong.

Details on this clone: Its antigen specificity is not known. Within one base of it there is no much larger clone, and no base qualities were kept.

Beyond this particular receptor, the publication reports: While some public TCRs were present in many individuals, most TCR sequences turned up only very rarely across donors. The presence/absence analyses assumed that sequencing depth was roughly uniform across donors, and that assumption may not be true. According to a later analysis, parvovirus B19, influenza, CMV and Epstein-Barr virus appeared linked to several top co-occurrence clusters. Immune exposure information for the cohort was limited to CMV serostatus. According to a later genetic analysis, donors in an Asian-associated ancestry cluster had fewer N-insertions in productive TCRs than the approximately 700-donor mean. A further reported finding was that TCR beta sequences accurately predicted the HLA-A and HLA-B alleles for most subjects in the first cohort. A group of highly shared sequence variants was considered likely to be a technical artifact of the sequencing pipeline. Most CMV-associated TCR beta chains appeared to be HLA-restricted in a later analysis, and the HLA associations seemed to be driven largely by CMV exposure. A later analysis found that HLA-associated TCR beta chains were more clonally expanded and had lower generation probabilities than equally common non-associated chains. A total of roughly 160 TCR beta chains were listed by the study as associated with cytomegalovirus. The cohort was sequenced for TCR beta chains only, and without alpha or paired-chain data the features that could be detected were limited. A later analysis associated 16,951 TCR beta sequences with specific HLA alleles at a false discovery rate of 0.05. It was suggested by the authors that the approach could potentially be generalized to other disease states and immunological phenotypes. Correlated functional status among segregating V segments might reflect linkage disequilibrium, but an unknown experimental factor could not be ruled out. Because counts were too low, seventeen rarely observed V segments, including chromosome 9 orphons, were excluded from the earlier analysis of around 590 of the donors. Strong co-occurrence of HLA alleles, especially DR and DQ, made assigning TCR associations to individual alleles difficult. HLA typing was unavailable for some donors at each locus, so association tests used only the typed subset. Cytomegalovirus status was reported to be diagnosed by the classifier with high specificity and sensitivity in both the original and validation cohorts. A few of the identified cytomegalovirus-associated TCR beta chains were confirmed in vitro to be specific for cytomegalovirus antigens. An earlier analysis of approximately 590 of the donors showed that most TCR beta V segments appeared in productive rearrangements either about 87% or about 30% of the time, which broadly matched IMGT annotations. An association between a missense DCLRE1C variant and V-gene and J-gene trimming of TCR beta chains was found in a later genetic analysis and replicated in an independent cohort. In a later analysis, TCR association rates were found to vary across HLA loci, with the most associated TCRs seen for DRB1 alleles and the fewest for HLA-C alleles.

Library preparation used the immunoSEQ multiplex PCR assay. A mixture of 60 forward primers for TCR Vbeta segments and 13 reverse primers for TCR Jbeta segments was used in the multiplex PCR. The CDR3 region of rearranged TCR beta genes was amplified from genomic DNA by a multiplex PCR assay. On the Illumina HiSeq System, the amplified TCR beta libraries were sequenced as 87-base-pair reads. Per the authors' processing: In a later analysis, about 80 million unique TCR beta chains were counted across the roughly 610 repertoires, and around 10 million of these chains were shared by at least two donors. A nearest-neighbor algorithm error-corrected the raw reads and collapsed the reads into unique sequences, merging closely related sequences to remove PCR and sequencing errors. Alignment of CDR3 sequences to IMGT reference sequences was used to assign V, D and J gene segments. Each retained sequence needed at least a six-nucleotide match to both a V gene segment and a J gene segment. Rearrangements were called productive when the CDR3 lacked stop codons and stayed in frame with V and J; all others were non-productive. Following IMGT convention, CDR3 was defined as the stretch from the second conserved V-encoded cysteine to the conserved J-encoded phenylalanine. Sequences without an unambiguous match to a single V gene segment were excluded from the earlier analysis of a few hundred of the donors. In an earlier analysis of around 600 of the donors, V segments were called functional above 56.7% productive rearrangements and were called segregating when the between-donor standard deviation exceeded 5%. A statistical classification framework was built to diagnose cytomegalovirus status from the catalog of TCR beta chain sequences. In a later analysis, V and J genes were assigned by comparing TCR nucleotide sequences against IMGT/GENE-DB human TR gene sequences. Using the TCRdist pipeline, a later analysis assigned CDR3 sequences along with most-parsimonious VDJ recombination scenarios. In a later analysis, each TCR beta chain was defined by its CDR3 amino acid sequence together with its V-gene family, and reads without a unique V-gene family were excluded. In a later analysis, 450 to 600 highly shared, low-generation-probability nucleotide sequences were removed to address suspected cross-contamination and a sequencing artifact. For each public chain, a later analysis derived a clonal expansion index from normalized ranks of inferred template counts within each repertoire. In a later analysis, generation probabilities were computed with a VDJ recombination model fitted to out-of-frame rearrangements, and the resulting probabilities were checked against IGoR. In a later analysis, TCR-TCR, TCR-HLA and TCR-CMV co-occurrence was scored with hypergeometric tests, and a repertoire-size bias correction was applied to TCR pairs. False discovery rates were estimated in a later analysis by permuting HLA or CMV assignments 20 times. In a later analysis, co-occurring TCRs were grouped with DBSCAN, and TCRdist sequence similarity was added when clustering was performed within HLA-allele-positive subsets. Repertoires with fewer than 30,000 or more than 120,000 public chains were left out of co-occurrence clustering, as were a handful of repertoires with anomalous nucleotide sharing. What TCRdb holds here is the immuneACCESS table cut down to in-frame rearrangements. Part of the clones is not present; checked against another copy, under half of the missing clones reflect an unresolved V gene, and the others are unexplained. V, J and clone size are taken as reported in that table, and D and trimming were inferred from the DNA itself. The sample table shows about 150,000 clones, and approximately 79% are seen once. Together, the top ten hold more than 3.5% of the sample.

The cohort consisted of some 670 healthy bone marrow donors. At the time of sampling, all cohort members were nominally healthy, though unrecorded immune exposures were likely present. The donor was CMV seropositive and was included in the group of 250 to 300 seropositive cohort members. Each donor provided a peripheral blood sample, and peripheral blood mononuclear cells were used for TCR beta sequencing. The Qiagen DNeasy Blood Extraction Kit was used to extract genomic DNA from the blood cell samples. This receptor was identified in a young man in good health and CMV-seropositive. Sequencing was carried out using PBMCs.

The CDR3 sequence is CASSTLAGGSYEQYF. Here is the DNA: TGTGCCAGCAGCACACTAGCGGGAGGGTCCTACGAGCAGTACTTC. Rearrangement joined TRBV28 to TRBJ2-7; 13 of the junction bases match TRBD2. Relative to germline, V is missing 6 bases and J is missing 1 base, with 3 bases of the junction outside any gene match. Counted from cysteine to phenylalanine, this CDR3 has 15 amino acids. The DNA shown is the 45-base CDR3, in frame from base 1. Taken from the germline V gene, the CDR1 and CDR2 loops are MDHEN and SYDVKM.